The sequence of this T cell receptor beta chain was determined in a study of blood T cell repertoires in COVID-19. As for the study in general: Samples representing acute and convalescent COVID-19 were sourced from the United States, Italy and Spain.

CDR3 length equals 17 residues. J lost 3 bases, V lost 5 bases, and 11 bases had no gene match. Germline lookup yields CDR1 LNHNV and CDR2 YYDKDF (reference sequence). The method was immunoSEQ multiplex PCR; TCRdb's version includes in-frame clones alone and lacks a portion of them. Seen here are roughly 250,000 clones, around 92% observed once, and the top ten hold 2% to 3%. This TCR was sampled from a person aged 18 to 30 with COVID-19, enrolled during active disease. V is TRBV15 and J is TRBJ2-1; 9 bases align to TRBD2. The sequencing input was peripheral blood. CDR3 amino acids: CATSLHPLAGFYNEQFF. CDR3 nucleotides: TGTGCCACCAGCTTACACCCCCTAGCGGGATTCTACAATGAGCAGTTCTTC.